Described below is a single TCR beta chain sequence and its context. Clones were read by immunoSEQ multiplex PCR, and TCRdb kept only the in-frame ones, dropping some. The data contain 70,000 to 95,000 clones, about 95% of them singletons. This entry belongs to a study of blood T cell repertoires in COVID-19. The V gene end was trimmed by 6 bases and the J gene end by 0 bases; junction bases not matched to a gene: 6. Germline CDR1 reads SQVTM; CDR2 reads ANQGSEA. The CDR3 has 14 residues. This sequence was found in a human donor with active COVID-19. The donor label of this sample is uncertain. The chain recombines TRBV29-1 with TRBJ2-7; the match to TRBD1 covers 9 bases. Source material: peripheral blood. CDR3 in DNA: TGCAGCGTGGACAGGGGAGCGAGCTCCTACGAGCAGTACTTC. This sequence encodes CSVDRGASSYEQYF.